These 21 T cell receptor beta chains share one sample of origin, sequenced in a study of cytomegalovirus exposure and HLA in healthy donors. Both 60 Vbeta primers and 13 Jbeta primers went into the PCR. The method was immunoSEQ multiplex PCR; TCRdb's version includes in-frame clones alone and lacks a portion of them. The sample lists roughly 110,000 clones; 60% to 80% were seen once. Sequenced sample: PBMCs. The receptor set was obtained from a boy under 18 in good health and CMV-seronegative.

This chain connects TRBV9 to TRBJ1-1, with TRBD1 identical over 8 bases. V was clipped by 2 bases and J by 10 bases; unmatched bases: 7. The CDR3 loop spans 13 amino acids. From germline, CDR1 is SGDLS and CDR2 YYNGEE. The CDR3 spells CASSVGGQGGAFF. The CDR3, as DNA: TGTGCCAGCAGCGTCGGAGGACAGGGAGGAGCTTTCTTT.

The chain links TRBV15 to TRBJ2-4; 7 positions agree with TRBD1. CDR1 LNHNV and CDR2 YYDKDF come from the germline V gene (reference sequence). The V and J ends lost 3 bases and 0 bases, in that order; junction bases with no gene match: 14. The CDR3 contains 19 residues. In DNA, the CDR3 is TGTGCCACCAGCAGCCTCGACAGGGAAGGACCGGTAGCCAAAAACATTCAGTACTTC. Amino acids: CATSSLDREGPVAKNIQYF.

This clone was recorded a few times. This chain connects TRBV28 to TRBJ1-1; D not certain. Trimming stripped 6 bases from V and 3 bases from J, with 14 bases between. The CDR3 is 14 amino acids. Germline V gene lookup returns CDR1 MDHEN and CDR2 SYDVKM. DNA of the CDR3: TGTGCCAGCAGCCTCGTGTGGAGGGACACTGAAGCTTTCTTT. This sequence encodes CASSLVWRDTEAFF.

This chain links TRBV28 with TRBJ2-7, with 11 bases identical to TRBD2. Germline CDR1 and CDR2: MDHEN and SYDVKM. The CDR3 totals 16 residues. The V gene end was trimmed by 9 bases and the J gene end by 7 bases; junction bases not matched to a gene: 17. CDR3 sequence reads: CASNPTGTSGPWEQYF. CDR3 nucleotides: TGTGCCAGTAACCCCACCGGGACTAGCGGCCCTTGGGAGCAGTACTTC.

This chain connects TRBV7-9 to TRBJ2-7; weak D call: TRBD1 (5 bases). Germline loops: CDR1 SEHNR, CDR2 FQNEAQ (reference sequence). The ends were cut back, 5 bases at V and 2 bases at J, with 10 bases in the middle. This CDR3 has 13 amino acids. The DNA for the CDR3 is TGTGCCAGCAGCCCAAGGGGCCCCTACGAGCAGTACTTC. As protein: CASSPRGPYEQYF.

This chain joins TRBV7-2 and TRBJ2-7; TRBD2 matches at 7 bases. The CDR3 spans 14 residues. CDR1 is SGHTA and CDR2 is FQGNSA in the germline V gene. Losses at the gene ends were 6 bases for V and 4 bases for J; bases not matched to a gene: 9. The CDR3 DNA reads as TGTGCCAGCAGTCGACTAGCCGAATATTACGAGCAGTACTTC. Translation: CASSRLAEYYEQYF.

The rearrangement links TRBV5-4 to TRBJ2-3; possibly TRBD2 for D (6 bases). Trimming pared 7 bases from V and 2 bases from J, leaving 14 bases between. Germline CDR1 is SGHNT and CDR2 is YYREEE (reference sequence). CDR3 length equals 14 residues. The CDR3 coding sequence is TGTGCCAGCGCCCCGAGGGAGGCCACAGATACGCAGTATTTT. Translated, it gives CASAPREATDTQYF.

The chain couples TRBV7-9 to TRBJ1-5; possibly TRBD1 for D (6 bases). This CDR3 has 15 amino acids. Germline V lookup: CDR1 SEHNR, CDR2 FQNEAQ (reference sequence). The V and J ends lost 5 bases and 9 bases respectively, with 20 bases between them. The CDR3 region is CASSSMTGDLGPQHF. The CDR3 region has the DNA TGTGCCAGCAGCAGTATGACAGGAGACCTAGGGCCCCAGCATTTT. Looking up the rest from reference TRBV7-9 and TRBJ1-5 gives the full variable domain: DTGVSQNPRHKITKRGQNVTFRCDPISEHNRLYWYRQTLGQGPEFLTYFQNEAQLEKSRLLSDRFSAERPKGSFSTLEIQRTEQGDSAMYLCASSSMTGDLGPQHFGDGTRLSIL.

This clone was seen a few times. The V gene is TRBV30, the J gene TRBJ1-2; 10 bases are shared with TRBD1. The CDR3 is made up of 15 amino acids. V shed 5 bases, J shed 8 bases, and the junction held 14 bases outside the gene matches. Germline-derived CDR1 and CDR2 are GTSNPN and SVGIG (reference sequence). CDR3 DNA sequence: TGTGCCTGGGTGTCCCGGGACAGGGGTTTTGGGGGCTACACCTTC. Its protein is CAWVSRDRGFGGYTF.

CDR3: CASSSSGPSGAQYF. CDR3 nucleotide sequence: TGCGCCAGCAGCTCCAGCGGGCCCTCCGGGGCGCAGTATTTT. The gene calls are TRBV4-3 and TRBJ2-3, with D possibly being TRBD2 (6 bases). The V and J ends lost 5 bases and 10 bases respectively, with 19 bases between them. Per germline, CDR1 LGHNA and CDR2 YSLEER. The length of the CDR3 is 14 residues.

V is TRBV5-1 and J is TRBJ2-1; the match to TRBD2 covers 7 bases. V was clipped by 3 bases and J by 2 bases; unmatched bases: 11. In germline, CDR1 is SGHRS, CDR2 YFSETQ. The CDR3 is made up of 17 amino acids. CDR3 protein: CASSSYRDYGTYNEQFF. Here the CDR3 DNA reads TGCGCCAGCAGCTCATATCGGGACTACGGAACCTACAATGAGCAGTTCTTC.

A single count supports this clone. The chain joins TRBV11-2 to TRBJ2-1; D call uncertain. The CDR3 has 13 residues. CDR1 and CDR2 (germline): SGHAT, FQNNGV. Trimming stripped 2 bases from V and 5 bases from J, with 7 bases between. CDR3 bases: TGTGCCAGCAGCTTAACTCGCGACAATGAGCAGTTCTTC. Translation gives CASSLTRDNEQFF. Based on the CDR3 plus reference TRBV11-2 and TRBJ2-1, the full variable domain is EAGVAQSPRYKIIEKRQSVAFWCNPISGHATLYWYQQILGQGPKLLIQFQNNGVVDDSQLPKDRFSAERLKGVDSTLKIQPAKLEDSAVYLCASSLTRDNEQFFGPGTRLTVL.

There are a few counts of this clone. The rearrangement uses TRBV4-1 and TRBJ1-4; 8 bases line up with TRBD1. Trimming at V came to 1 base and at J to 7 bases, leaving 11 bases not matched to a gene. In germline, CDR1 is MGHRA, CDR2 YSYEKL. The CDR3 covers 17 residues. CDR3 DNA: TGCGCCAGCAGCCAAGCACAGGGGGGTCGGATGGGTGAAAAACTGTTTTTT. Translated, it gives CASSQAQGGRMGEKLFF.

CDR3 coding DNA: TGTGCCAGCAGCTTCCCACAGGCTTGGGAAGAGACCCAGTACTTC. Translating gives CASSFPQAWEETQYF. This sequence joins TRBV7-2 and TRBJ2-5; a possible D gene is TRBD1 (5 bases). The germline CDR1 and CDR2 sequences are SGHTA and FQGNSA. This CDR3 region has 15 residues. V shed 3 bases and J shed 3 bases, with 14 bases lying between them.

The chain links TRBV7-2 to TRBJ1-6, with TRBD1 as a possible D gene (6 bases). This CDR3 is 15 amino acids long. Between the trimmed V and J ends, which lost 2 bases and 8 bases, there was a span of 13 bases. CDR1 SGHTA and CDR2 FQGNSA come from the germline V gene. CDR3 loop: CASSLYRVRHSPLHF. Written as DNA, the CDR3 is TGTGCCAGCAGCTTATACAGGGTTCGGCATTCACCCCTCCACTTT. Full variable domain (remainder filled in from reference TRBV7-2 and TRBJ1-6): GAGVSQSPSNKVTEKGKDVELRCDPISGHTALYWYRQSLGQGLEFLIYFQGNSAPDKSGLPSDRFSAERTGGSVSTLTIQRTQQEDSAVYLCASSLYRVRHSPLHFGNGTRLTVT.

The sample holds one count of this clone. CDR3 residues: CASRPRTDRGLWETQYF. The CDR3 DNA reads as TGTGCAAGTCGCCCCCGTACTGACAGGGGGCTATGGGAGACCCAGTACTTC. The V call is TRBV12-2, the J call TRBJ2-5; the table's TRBD1 call for D was not verified on the DNA. TRBV12-2 is a recognized pseudogene. The CDR3 contains 17 residues.

V gene TRBV7-3 combines with J gene TRBJ1-1, with D possibly TRBD1 on 5 matching bases. Germline V gives CDR1 SGHTA, CDR2 FQGTGA. Trimming pared 2 bases from V and 5 bases from J, leaving 9 bases between. This CDR3 has 13 residues. DNA of the CDR3: TGTGCCAGCAGCTTACGGGGGAGGACTGAAGCTTTCTTT. Translation gives CASSLRGRTEAFF.

This clone was counted only a few times. CDR3 amino acids: CASSKIAGTSYEQYF. The CDR3 DNA sequence: TGTGCCAGCAGCAAAATCGCCGGGACATCTTACGAGCAGTACTTC. The chain is built from TRBV7-9 and TRBJ2-7, with D possibly matching TRBD1 (6 bases). Germline V CDR1 and CDR2: SEHNR, FQNEAQ (reference sequence). This CDR3 region has 15 residues. The V gene lost 5 bases and the J gene lost 4 bases, with 18 bases spanning the gap.

The chain employs TRBV29-1 and TRBJ1-2; tentative D call: TRBD1 (5 bases). The CDR3 extends over 14 amino acids. V was clipped by 4 bases and J by 7 bases, with 19 bases between them. Germline V gene lookup returns CDR1 SQVTM and CDR2 ANQGSEA. The CDR3 spells CSVVTTAAYTGYTF. The DNA for the CDR3 is TGCAGCGTTGTTACGACAGCAGCGTATACTGGCTACACCTTC.

The V and J genes are TRBV6-1 and TRBJ1-2; 12 nucleotides line up with TRBD1. Germline trimming cut 4 bases from V and 5 bases from J; bases unmatched to any gene: 14. From germline, CDR1 is MNHNS and CDR2 SASEGT. CDR3 length: 18 residues. The CDR3 is CASSGIAGTGGPLYGYTF. The CDR3 DNA reads as TGTGCCAGCAGTGGAATTGCTGGGACAGGGGGCCCTCTTTATGGCTACACCTTC.

This clone was seen only a few times. The chain recombines TRBV7-6 with TRBJ2-5; TRBD2 matches 10 bases. Trimming at V came to 1 base and at J to 5 bases, leaving 7 bases not matched to a gene. Germline loops: CDR1 SGHVS, CDR2 FNYEAQ. The CDR3 sequence is 16 residues long. The CDR3 nucleotides read TGTGCCAGCAGCTTAGGAGCGGGGGGGCGTTGGGAGACCCAGTACTTC. The encoded protein is CASSLGAGGRWETQYF.